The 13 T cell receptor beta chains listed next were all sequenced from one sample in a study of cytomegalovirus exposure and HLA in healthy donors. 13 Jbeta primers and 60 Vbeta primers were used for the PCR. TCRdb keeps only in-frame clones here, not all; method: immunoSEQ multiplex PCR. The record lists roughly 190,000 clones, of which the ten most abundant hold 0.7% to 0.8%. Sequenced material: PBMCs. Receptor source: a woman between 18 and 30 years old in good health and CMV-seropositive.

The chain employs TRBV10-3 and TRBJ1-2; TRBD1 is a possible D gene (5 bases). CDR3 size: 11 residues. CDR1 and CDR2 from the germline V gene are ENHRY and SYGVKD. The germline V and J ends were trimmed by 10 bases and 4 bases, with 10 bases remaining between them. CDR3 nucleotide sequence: TGTGCCACCCAGGGTTTCTATGGCTACACCTTC. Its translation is CATQGFYGYTF.

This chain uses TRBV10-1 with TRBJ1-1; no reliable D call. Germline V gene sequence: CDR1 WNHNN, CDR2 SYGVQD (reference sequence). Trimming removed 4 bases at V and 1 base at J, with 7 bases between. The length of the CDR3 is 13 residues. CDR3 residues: CASSVEGNTEAFF. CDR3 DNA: TGCGCCAGCAGTGTGGAGGGGAACACTGAAGCTTTCTTT.

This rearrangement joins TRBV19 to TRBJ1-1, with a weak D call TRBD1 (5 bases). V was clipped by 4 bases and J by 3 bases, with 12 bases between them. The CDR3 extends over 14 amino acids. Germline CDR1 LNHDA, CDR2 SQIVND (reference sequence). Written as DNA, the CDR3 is TGTGCCAGTAGTACAGGGCAGGGTCACACTGAAGCTTTCTTT. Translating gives CASSTGQGHTEAFF.

This CDR3 is CASGSGAFYNEQFF. DNA for the CDR3: TGTGCCAGCGGCAGCGGGGCGTTTTACAATGAGCAGTTCTTC. The gene calls are TRBV9 and TRBJ2-1; 7 positions match TRBD2. CDR1 SGDLS and CDR2 YYNGEE come from the germline V gene. Losses at the gene ends were 7 bases for V and 4 bases for J; bases not matched to a gene: 8. This CDR3 comprises 14 residues.

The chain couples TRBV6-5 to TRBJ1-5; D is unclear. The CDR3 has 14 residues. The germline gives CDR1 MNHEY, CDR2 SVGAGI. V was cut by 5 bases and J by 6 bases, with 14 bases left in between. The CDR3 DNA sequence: TGTGCCAGCAGTCTCGGACTCCCAGGTCAGCCCCAGCATTTT. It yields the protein CASSLGLPGQPQHF.

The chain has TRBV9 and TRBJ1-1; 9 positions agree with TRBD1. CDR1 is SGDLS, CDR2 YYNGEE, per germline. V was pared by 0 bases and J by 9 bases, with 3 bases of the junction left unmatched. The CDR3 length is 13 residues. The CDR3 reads CASSVGGQGKAFF. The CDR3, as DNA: TGTGCCAGCAGCGTAGGGGGACAGGGAAAAGCTTTCTTT.

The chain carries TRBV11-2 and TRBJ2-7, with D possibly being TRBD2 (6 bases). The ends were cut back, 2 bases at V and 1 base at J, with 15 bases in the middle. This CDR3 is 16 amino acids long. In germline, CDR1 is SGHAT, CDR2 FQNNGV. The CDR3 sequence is CASSLNSGLGSYEQYF. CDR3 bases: TGTGCCAGCAGCTTAAACTCGGGACTGGGTTCCTACGAGCAGTACTTC.

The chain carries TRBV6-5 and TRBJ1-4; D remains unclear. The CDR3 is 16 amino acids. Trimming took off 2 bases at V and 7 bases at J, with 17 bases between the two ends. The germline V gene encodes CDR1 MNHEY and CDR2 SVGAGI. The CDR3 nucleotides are TGTGCCAGCAGTTACGCCCCAGACCCCCGGGGTGAAAAACTGTTTTTT. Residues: CASSYAPDPRGEKLFF.

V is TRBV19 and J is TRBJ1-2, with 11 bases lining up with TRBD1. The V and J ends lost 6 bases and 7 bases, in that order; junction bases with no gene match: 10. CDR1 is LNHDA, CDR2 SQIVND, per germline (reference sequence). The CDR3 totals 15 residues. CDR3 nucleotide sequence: TGTGCCAGTAGCACGGCGGACAGGGGGCGTCGTGGCTACACCTTC. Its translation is CASSTADRGRRGYTF.

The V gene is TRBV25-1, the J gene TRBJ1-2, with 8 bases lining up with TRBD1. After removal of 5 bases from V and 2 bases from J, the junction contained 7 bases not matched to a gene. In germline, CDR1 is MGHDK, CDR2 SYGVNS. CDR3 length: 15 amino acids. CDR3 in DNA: TGTGCCAGCAGTCGCGGGGACAGGTTGAACTATGGCTACACCTTC. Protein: CASSRGDRLNYGYTF.

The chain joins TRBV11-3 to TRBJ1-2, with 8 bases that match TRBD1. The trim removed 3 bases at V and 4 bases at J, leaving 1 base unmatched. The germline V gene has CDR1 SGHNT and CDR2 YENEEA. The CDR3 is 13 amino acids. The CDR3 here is CASSLGQAYGYTF. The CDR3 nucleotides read TGTGCCAGCAGCTTGGGACAGGCCTATGGCTACACCTTC.

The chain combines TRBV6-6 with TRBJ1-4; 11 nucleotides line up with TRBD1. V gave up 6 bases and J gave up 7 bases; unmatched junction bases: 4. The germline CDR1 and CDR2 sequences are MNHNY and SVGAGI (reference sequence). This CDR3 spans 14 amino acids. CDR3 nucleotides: TGTGCCAGCAGGGGACAGGGGGTTTCTGAAAAACTGTTTTTT. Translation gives CASRGQGVSEKLFF.

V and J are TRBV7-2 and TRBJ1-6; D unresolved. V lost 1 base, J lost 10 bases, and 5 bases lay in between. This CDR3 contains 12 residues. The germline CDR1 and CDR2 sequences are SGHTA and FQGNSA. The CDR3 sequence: CASSLDRSPLHF. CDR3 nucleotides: TGTGCCAGCAGCTTAGATCGGTCACCCCTCCACTTT.